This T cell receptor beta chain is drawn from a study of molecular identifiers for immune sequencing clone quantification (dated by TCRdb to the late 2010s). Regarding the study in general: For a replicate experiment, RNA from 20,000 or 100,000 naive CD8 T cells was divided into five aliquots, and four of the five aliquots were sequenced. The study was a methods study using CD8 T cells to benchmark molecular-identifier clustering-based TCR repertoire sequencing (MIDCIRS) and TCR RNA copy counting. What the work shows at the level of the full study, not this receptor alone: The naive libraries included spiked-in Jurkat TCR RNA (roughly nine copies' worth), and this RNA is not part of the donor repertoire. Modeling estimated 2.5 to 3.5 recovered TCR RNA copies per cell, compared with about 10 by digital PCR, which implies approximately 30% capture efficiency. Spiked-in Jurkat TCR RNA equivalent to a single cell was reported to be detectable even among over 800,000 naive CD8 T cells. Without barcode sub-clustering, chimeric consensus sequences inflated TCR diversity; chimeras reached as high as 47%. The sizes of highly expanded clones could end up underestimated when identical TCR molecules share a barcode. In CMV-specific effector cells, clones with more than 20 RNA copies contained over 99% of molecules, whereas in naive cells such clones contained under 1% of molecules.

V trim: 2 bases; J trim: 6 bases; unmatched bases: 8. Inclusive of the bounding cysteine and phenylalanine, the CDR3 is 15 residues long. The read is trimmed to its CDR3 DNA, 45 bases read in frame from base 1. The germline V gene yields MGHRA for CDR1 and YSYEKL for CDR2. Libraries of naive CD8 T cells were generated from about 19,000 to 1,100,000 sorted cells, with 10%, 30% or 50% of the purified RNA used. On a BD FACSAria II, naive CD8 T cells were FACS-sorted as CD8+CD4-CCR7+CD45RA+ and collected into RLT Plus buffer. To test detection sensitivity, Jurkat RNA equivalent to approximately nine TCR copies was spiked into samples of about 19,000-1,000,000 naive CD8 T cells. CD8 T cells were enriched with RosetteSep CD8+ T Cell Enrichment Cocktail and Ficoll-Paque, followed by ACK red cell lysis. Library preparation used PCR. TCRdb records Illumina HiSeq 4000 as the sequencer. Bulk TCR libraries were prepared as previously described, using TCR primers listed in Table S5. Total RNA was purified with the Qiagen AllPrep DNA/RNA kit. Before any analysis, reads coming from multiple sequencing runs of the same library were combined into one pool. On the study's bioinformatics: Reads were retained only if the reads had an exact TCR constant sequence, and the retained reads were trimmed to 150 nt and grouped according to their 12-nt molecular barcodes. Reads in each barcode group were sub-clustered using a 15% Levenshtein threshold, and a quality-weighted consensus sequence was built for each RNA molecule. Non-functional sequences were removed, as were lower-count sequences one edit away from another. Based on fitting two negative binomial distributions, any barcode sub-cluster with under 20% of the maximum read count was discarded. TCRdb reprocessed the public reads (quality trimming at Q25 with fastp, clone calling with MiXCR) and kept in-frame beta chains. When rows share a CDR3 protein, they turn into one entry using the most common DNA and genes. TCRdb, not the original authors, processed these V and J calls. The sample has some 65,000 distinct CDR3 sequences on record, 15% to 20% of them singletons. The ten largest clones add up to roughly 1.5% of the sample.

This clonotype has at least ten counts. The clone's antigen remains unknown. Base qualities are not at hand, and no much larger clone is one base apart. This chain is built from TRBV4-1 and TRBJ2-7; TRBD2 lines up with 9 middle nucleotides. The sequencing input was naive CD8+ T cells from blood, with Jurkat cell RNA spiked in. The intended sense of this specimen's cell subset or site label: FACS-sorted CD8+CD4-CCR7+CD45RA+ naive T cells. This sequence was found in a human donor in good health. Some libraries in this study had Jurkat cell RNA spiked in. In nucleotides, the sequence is TGCGCCAGCAGCCAATCCGGGACTAGCCTAAGCGAGCAGTACTTC. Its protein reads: CASSQSGTSLSEQYF.